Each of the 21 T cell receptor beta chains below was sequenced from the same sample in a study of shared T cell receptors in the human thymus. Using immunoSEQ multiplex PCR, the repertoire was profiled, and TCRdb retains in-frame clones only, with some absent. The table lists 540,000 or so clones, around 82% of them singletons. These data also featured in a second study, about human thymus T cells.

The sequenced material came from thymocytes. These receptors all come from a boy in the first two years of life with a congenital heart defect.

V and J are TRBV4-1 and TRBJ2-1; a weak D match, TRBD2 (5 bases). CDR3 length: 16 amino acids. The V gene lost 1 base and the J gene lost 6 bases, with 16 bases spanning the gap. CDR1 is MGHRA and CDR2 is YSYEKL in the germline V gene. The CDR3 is CASSQVSDWKGNEQFF. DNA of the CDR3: TGCGCCAGCAGCCAAGTGTCGGACTGGAAAGGCAATGAGCAGTTCTTC.

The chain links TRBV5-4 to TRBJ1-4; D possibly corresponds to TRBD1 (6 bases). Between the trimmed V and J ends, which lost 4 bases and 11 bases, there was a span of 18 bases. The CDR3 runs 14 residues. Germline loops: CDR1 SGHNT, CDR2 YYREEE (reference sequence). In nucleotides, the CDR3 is TGTGCCAGCAGCCTAGGGGGGGGAAAAGTGAAACTGTTTTTT. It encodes CASSLGGGKVKLFF.

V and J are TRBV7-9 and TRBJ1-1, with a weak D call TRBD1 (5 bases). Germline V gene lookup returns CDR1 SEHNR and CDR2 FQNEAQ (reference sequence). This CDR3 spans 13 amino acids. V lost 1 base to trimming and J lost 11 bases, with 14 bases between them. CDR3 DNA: TGTGCCAGCAGCTTAGAGGGGCCGCCGGTTGCTTTCTTT. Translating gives CASSLEGPPVAFF.

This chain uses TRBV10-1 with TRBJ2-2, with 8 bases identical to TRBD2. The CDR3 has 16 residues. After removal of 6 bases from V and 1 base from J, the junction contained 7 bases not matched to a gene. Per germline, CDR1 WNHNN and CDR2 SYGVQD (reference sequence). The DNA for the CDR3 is TGCGCCAGCAGCGAGGGGCTAGCGGGGAACACCGGGGAGCTGTTTTTT. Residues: CASSEGLAGNTGELFF.

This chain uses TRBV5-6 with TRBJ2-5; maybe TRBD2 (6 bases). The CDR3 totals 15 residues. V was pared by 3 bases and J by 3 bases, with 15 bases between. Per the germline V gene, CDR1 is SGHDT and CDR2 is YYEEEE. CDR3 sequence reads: CASSWKPLAKETQYF. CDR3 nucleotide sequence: TGTGCCAGCAGCTGGAAACCGCTAGCGAAAGAGACCCAGTACTTC.

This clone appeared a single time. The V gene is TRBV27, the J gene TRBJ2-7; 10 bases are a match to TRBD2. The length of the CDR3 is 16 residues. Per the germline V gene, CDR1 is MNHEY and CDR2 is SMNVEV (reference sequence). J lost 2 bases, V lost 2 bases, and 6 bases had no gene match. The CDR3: CASSLPGLAEPYEQYF. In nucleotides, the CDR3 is TGTGCCAGCAGTTTACCCGGACTAGCGGAGCCCTACGAGCAGTACTTC.

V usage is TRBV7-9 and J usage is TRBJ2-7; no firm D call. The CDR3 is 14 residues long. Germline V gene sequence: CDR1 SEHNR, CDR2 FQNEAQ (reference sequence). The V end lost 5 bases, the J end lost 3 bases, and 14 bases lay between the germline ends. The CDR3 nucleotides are TGTGCCAGCAGCACCTTCCCCACCGGCTACGAGCAGTACTTC. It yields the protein CASSTFPTGYEQYF.

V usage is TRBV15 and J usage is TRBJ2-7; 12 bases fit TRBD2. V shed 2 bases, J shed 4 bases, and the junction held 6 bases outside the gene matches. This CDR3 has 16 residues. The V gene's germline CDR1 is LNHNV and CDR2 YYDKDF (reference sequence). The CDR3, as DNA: TGTGCCACCAGCAGACCAGGACTAGCGGGGAGATACGAGCAGTACTTC. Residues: CATSRPGLAGRYEQYF.

CDR3 coding DNA: TGCGCCAGCAGCCAGGGCGATACAGATACGCAGTATTTT. Amino acids: CASSQGDTDTQYF. The chain combines TRBV4-1 with TRBJ2-3; the D is unclear. Germline lookup yields CDR1 MGHRA and CDR2 YSYEKL. Between the trimmed V and J ends, which lost 3 bases and 3 bases, there was a span of 7 bases. The CDR3 sequence is 13 residues long.

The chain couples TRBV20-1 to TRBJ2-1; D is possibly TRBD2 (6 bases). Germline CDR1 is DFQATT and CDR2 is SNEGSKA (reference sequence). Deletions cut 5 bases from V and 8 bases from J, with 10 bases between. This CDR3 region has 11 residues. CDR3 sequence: CSASERDEQFF. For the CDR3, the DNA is TGCAGTGCTTCAGAGCGGGATGAGCAGTTCTTC.

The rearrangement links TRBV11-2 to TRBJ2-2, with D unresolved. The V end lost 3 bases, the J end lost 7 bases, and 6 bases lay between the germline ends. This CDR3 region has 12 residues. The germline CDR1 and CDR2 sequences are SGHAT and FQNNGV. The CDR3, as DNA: TGTGCCAGCAGCTTGTCCCGCGGGGAGCTGTTTTTT. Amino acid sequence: CASSLSRGELFF.

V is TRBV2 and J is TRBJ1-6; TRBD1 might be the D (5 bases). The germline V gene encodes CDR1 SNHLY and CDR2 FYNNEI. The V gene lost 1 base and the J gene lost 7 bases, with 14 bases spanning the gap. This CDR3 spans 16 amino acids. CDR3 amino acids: CASSEGPRRDNSPLHF. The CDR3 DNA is TGTGCCAGCAGTGAAGGGCCGAGGAGGGACAATTCACCCCTCCACTTT. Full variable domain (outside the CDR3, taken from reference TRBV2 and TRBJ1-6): EPEVTQTPSHQVTQMGQEVILRCVPISNHLYFYWYRQILGQKVEFLVSFYNNEISEKSEIFDDQFSVERPDGSNFTLKIRSTKLEDSAMYFCASSEGPRRDNSPLHFGNGTRLTVT.

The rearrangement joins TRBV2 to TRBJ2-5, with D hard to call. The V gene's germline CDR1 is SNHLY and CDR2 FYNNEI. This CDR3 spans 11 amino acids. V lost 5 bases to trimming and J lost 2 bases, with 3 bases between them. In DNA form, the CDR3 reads TGTGCCAGCAGTCAACAAGAGACCCAGTACTTC. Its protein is CASSQQETQYF.

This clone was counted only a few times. In DNA, the CDR3 is TGCGCCAGCAGCTTGGACCCCTCCACTAGCGTTTACAATGAGCAGTTCTTC. The encoded protein is CASSLDPSTSVYNEQFF. The rearrangement uses TRBV5-1 and TRBJ2-1, with 7 bases that match TRBD2. The V segment lost 0 bases and the J segment 4 bases; nucleotides outside the gene matches: 10. In germline, CDR1 is SGHRS, CDR2 YFSETQ. The CDR3 is 17 amino acids.

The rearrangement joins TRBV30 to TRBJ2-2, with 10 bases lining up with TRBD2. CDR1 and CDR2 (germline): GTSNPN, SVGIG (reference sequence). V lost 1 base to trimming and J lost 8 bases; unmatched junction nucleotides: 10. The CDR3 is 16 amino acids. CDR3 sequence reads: CAWSEGSGRSPGELFF. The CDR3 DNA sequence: TGTGCCTGGAGTGAGGGTAGCGGGAGGAGTCCTGGGGAGCTGTTTTTT.

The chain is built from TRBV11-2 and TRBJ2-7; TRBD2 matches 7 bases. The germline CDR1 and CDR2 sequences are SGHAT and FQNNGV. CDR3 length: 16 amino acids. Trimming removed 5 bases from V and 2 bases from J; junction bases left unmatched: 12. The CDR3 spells CASSTQLALKAYEQYF. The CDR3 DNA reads TGTGCCAGCAGCACGCAACTAGCGCTTAAGGCCTACGAGCAGTACTTC.

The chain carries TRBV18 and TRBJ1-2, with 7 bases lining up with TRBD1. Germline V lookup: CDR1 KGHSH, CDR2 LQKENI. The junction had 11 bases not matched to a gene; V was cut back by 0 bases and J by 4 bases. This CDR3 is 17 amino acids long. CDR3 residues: CASSPPTGSGWAYGYTF. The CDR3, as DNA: TGTGCCAGCTCACCACCGACAGGGAGTGGATGGGCCTATGGCTACACCTTC.

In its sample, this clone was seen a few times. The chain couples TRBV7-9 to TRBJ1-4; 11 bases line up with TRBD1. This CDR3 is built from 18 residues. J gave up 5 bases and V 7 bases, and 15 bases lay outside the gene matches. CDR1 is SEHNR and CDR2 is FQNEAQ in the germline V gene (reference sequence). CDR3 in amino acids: CASTEGQGETKWNEKLFF. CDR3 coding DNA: TGTGCCAGCACCGAGGGACAGGGGGAAACAAAATGGAATGAAAAACTGTTTTTT.

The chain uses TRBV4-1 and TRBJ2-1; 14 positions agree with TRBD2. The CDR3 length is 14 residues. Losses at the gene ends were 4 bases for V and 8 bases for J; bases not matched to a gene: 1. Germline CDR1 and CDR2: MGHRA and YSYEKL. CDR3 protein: CASSLGLAGDEQFF. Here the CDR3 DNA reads TGCGCCAGCAGCCTGGGACTAGCGGGAGATGAGCAGTTCTTC.

Here the CDR3 reads CAIRQGAGYEKLFF. Written as DNA, the CDR3 is TGTGCCATCAGACAGGGGGCGGGGTATGAAAAACTGTTTTTT. The chain uses TRBV10-3 and TRBJ1-4; 9 bases are shared with TRBD1. The V gene's germline CDR1 is ENHRY and CDR2 SYGVKD. The ends lost 6 bases at V and 6 bases at J; junction bases unmatched: 5. The CDR3 totals 14 residues.

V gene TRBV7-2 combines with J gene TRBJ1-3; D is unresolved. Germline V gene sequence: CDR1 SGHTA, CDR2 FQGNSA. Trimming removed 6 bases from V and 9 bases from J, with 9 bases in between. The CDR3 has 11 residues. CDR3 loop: CASRNEGTIYF. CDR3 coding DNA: TGTGCCAGCAGAAATGAGGGCACCATATATTTT.